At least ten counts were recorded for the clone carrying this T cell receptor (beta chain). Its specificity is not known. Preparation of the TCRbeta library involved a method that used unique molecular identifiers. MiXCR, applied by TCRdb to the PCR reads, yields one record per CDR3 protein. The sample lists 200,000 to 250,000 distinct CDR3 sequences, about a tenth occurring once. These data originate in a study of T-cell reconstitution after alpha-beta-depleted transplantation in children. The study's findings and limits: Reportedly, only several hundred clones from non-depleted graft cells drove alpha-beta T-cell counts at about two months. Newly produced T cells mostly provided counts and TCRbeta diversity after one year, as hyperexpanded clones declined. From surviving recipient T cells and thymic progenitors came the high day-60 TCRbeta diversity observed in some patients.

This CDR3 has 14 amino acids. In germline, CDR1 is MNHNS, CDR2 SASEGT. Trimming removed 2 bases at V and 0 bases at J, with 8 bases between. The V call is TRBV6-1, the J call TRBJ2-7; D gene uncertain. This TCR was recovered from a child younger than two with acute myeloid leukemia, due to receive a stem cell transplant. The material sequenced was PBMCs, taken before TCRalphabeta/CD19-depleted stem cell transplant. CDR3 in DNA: TGTGCCAGCAGTGAAATCCCGTCCTCCTACGAGCAGTACTTC. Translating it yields CASSEIPSSYEQYF.